This T cell receptor beta chain was recorded in a study of regulatory T cells in long-lasting Graves disease. Time point here: newly diagnosed GD, antithyroid drugs for less than 3 months. After RNA was extracted from PBMCs, the TCR library was made from it. Per the germline V gene, CDR1 is LNHDA and CDR2 is SQIVND (reference sequence). V was pared by 1 base and J by 6 bases, with 15 bases between. The length of the CDR3 is 15 residues. General study results and limits: With approximately 3,000 shared public clonotypes, persistent patients exceeded new patients, who shared roughly 920. There were preferences for TRBV28, TRBJ1-2 and TRBJ2-5 in persistent disease.

Researchers made TCR beta libraries by using iRepertoire HTBI primers and running Arm-PCR on CDR3 regions. TCRdb re-analysed the multiplex PCR reads in MiXCR, keeping a single row per CDR3 protein. The sample holds 380,000 or so distinct CDR3 sequences, 15% to 20% seen once. With respect to this clonotype: Its antigen is not known.

The same data also went into a second study, on T cells in Graves' hyperthyroidism and ophthalmopathy.

This sequence originates from a young woman with Graves disease. The chain links TRBV19 to TRBJ1-1; the D is unclear. The sample consisted of peripheral blood mononuclear cells (PBMCs), taken at new diagnosis, from a patient treated with antithyroid drugs. CDR3 residues: CASSIGPGFRAEAFF. The CDR3 DNA reads as TGTGCCAGTAGTATAGGCCCGGGTTTCCGAGCTGAAGCTTTCTTT.